The 13 T cell receptor beta chains given below trace back to one sample, sequenced in a study of T cell responses to AZD1222 COVID-19 vaccine. Repertoires were generated with immunoSEQ multiplex PCR, while TCRdb's copy carries only in-frame clones and drops some. The table records 85,000 to 120,000 clones, 84% of them present only once. The source was peripheral blood, collected on day 0 of AZD1222 vaccination. All receptors derive from an adult in good health.

The chain joins TRBV29-1 to TRBJ2-3, with TRBD2 as a possible D gene (6 bases). Trimming removed 0 bases from V and 3 bases from J, with 10 bases in between. This CDR3 is 14 amino acids long. Germline CDR1 reads SQVTM; CDR2 reads ANQGSEA. CDR3 sequence: CSVEDWGVTDTQYF. For the CDR3, the DNA is TGCAGCGTTGAAGATTGGGGGGTTACAGATACGCAGTATTTT.

The gene calls are TRBV5-1 and TRBJ2-2; 9 bases map to TRBD1. J gave up 3 bases and V 5 bases, and 5 bases lay outside the gene matches. Looked up from germline, CDR1 is SGHRS and CDR2 is YFSETQ. The CDR3 has 15 residues. CDR3 bases: TGCGCCAGCAGAGGGACAGGGATCTACACCGGGGAGCTGTTTTTT. Its translation: CASRGTGIYTGELFF.

V usage is TRBV2 and J usage is TRBJ2-5; 10 nucleotides align to TRBD2. Per germline, CDR1 SNHLY and CDR2 FYNNEI. The CDR3 runs 13 residues. The junction had 2 bases not matched to a gene; V was cut back by 6 bases and J by 4 bases. The CDR3 here is CASSGTSVETQYF. The DNA for the CDR3 is TGTGCCAGCAGCGGGACTAGCGTAGAGACCCAGTACTTC.

This rearrangement joins TRBV14 to TRBJ2-6; 8 bases agree with TRBD2. The CDR3 is 17 residues long. The trim removed 4 bases at V and 0 bases at J, leaving 5 bases unmatched. Germline lookup yields CDR1 SGHDN and CDR2 FVKESK. The CDR3 coding sequence is TGTGCCAGCAGCCTTCCGGGAGGGCCCTCTGGGGCCAACGTCCTGACTTTC. This translates into CASSLPGGPSGANVLTF.

The chain couples TRBV15 to TRBJ1-6; tentative D call: TRBD1 (5 bases). The CDR3 has 18 amino acids. Germline-derived CDR1 and CDR2 are LNHNV and YYDKDF (reference sequence). V gave up 0 bases and J gave up 4 bases, with 16 bases separating them. CDR3 loop: CATSRDLGGPNYNSPLHF. CDR3 DNA sequence: TGTGCCACCAGCAGAGATCTTGGGGGACCCAATTATAATTCACCCCTCCACTTT.

This chain joins TRBV3-1 (or the pseudogene TRBV3-2) and TRBJ1-1, with D hard to call. Germline CDR1 reads LGHDT; CDR2 reads YNNKEL (reference sequence). The CDR3 has 13 amino acids. Trimming pared 2 bases from V and 5 bases from J, leaving 9 bases between. The CDR3 reads CASSQWAGTEAFF. The CDR3 nucleotides are TGTGCCAGCAGCCAATGGGCGGGGACTGAAGCTTTCTTT.

This clone was seen once. The chain uses TRBV19 and TRBJ1-5; D might be TRBD1 (5 bases). This CDR3 has 14 residues. CDR1 LNHDA and CDR2 SQIVND come from the germline V gene (reference sequence). Trimming cost V 3 bases and J 6 bases, with 12 bases left between them. CDR3 coding DNA: TGTGCCAGTAGTATCAAGGCAGGGTTTCAGCCCCAGCATTTT. Encoded protein: CASSIKAGFQPQHF.

This rearrangement joins TRBV18 to TRBJ2-3, with D unclear. Per germline, CDR1 KGHSH and CDR2 LQKENI. V lost 3 bases to trimming and J lost 3 bases, with 4 bases between them. The CDR3 spans 12 residues. The CDR3 sequence is CASSPATDTQYF. CDR3 sequence (DNA): TGTGCCAGCTCACCTGCTACAGATACGCAGTATTTT.

This clone was found once. V gene TRBV27 combines with J gene TRBJ2-7; possible D gene TRBD2, 6 bases. Germline-derived CDR1 and CDR2 are MNHEY and SMNVEV (reference sequence). V was shortened by 7 bases and J by 4 bases, with 20 bases between the two germline ends. This CDR3 contains 15 residues. The chain's CDR3 is CASTPGGSGVYEQYF. The CDR3 DNA reads TGTGCCAGCACCCCCGGGGGTAGCGGAGTTTACGAGCAGTACTTC.

The J gene is TRBJ2-3, the V gene TRBV2; D not certain. The CDR3 is 14 amino acids. With 6 bases removed from V and 0 bases from J, the gap between germline ends came to 10 bases. The germline gives CDR1 SNHLY, CDR2 FYNNEI. Here the CDR3 DNA reads TGTGCCAGCAGGCTGGCGGCTAGCACAGATACGCAGTATTTT. Protein product: CASRLAASTDTQYF.

V is TRBV24-1 and J is TRBJ2-5, with 12 bases fitting TRBD1. This CDR3 has 15 residues. V trimming: 5 bases; J trimming: 5 bases; junction bases outside the gene matches: 5. Germline CDR1 and CDR2: KGHDR and SFDVKD. For the CDR3, the DNA is TGTGCCACCAGTGTGGCGGGACAGGGGGCGGAGACCCAGTACTTC. This codes for CATSVAGQGAETQYF.

The CDR3 spells CASSELLTPTYPQHF. CDR3 nucleotides: TGTGCCAGCAGTGAACTGCTAACGCCTACCTATCCCCAGCATTTT. The chain combines TRBV2 with TRBJ1-5; D call uncertain. Trimming shortened V by 2 bases and J by 10 bases, and 18 bases separated the two germline ends. Germline V CDR1 and CDR2: SNHLY, FYNNEI. This CDR3 contains 15 residues.

The chain uses TRBV4-2 and TRBJ2-1; 8 nucleotides line up with TRBD2. Germline CDR1 LGHNA, CDR2 YNFKEQ. The CDR3 has 19 residues. Trimming removed 0 bases from V and 4 bases from J; junction bases left unmatched: 14. CDR3 loop: CASSQDRAASGSVYNEQFF. In nucleotides, the CDR3 is TGTGCCAGCAGCCAAGATAGGGCGGCCAGCGGGAGTGTTTACAATGAGCAGTTCTTC.